These 28 T cell receptor beta chains came from one sample sequenced in a study of tumor-infiltrating lymphocytes in primary liver carcinoma. Germline DNA was also extracted, and blood RNA derived from unsorted whole blood. The authors made TCR beta cDNA from 500 to 600 ng total RNA with a constant-region primer. Libraries covering TCR beta were generated through three nested multiplex PCR rounds (using a slightly modified ARM-PCR). A C-beta reverse primer and TRBV1-TRBV30 forward primers served in each of the first two PCR rounds, at ten to eleven cycles apiece. One entry per CDR3 protein results from TCRdb running MiXCR on the multiplex PCR reads. The table lists some 180,000 distinct CDR3 sequences, about 55% of them singletons. The material sequenced was peripheral blood. These receptors all stem from a man in his forties or fifties with primary liver carcinoma and hepatitis B virus infection.

Notes on this clonotype: It may be a read error: a sequence one base away is much more abundant. This chain uses TRBV29-1 with TRBJ2-1; 9 bases agree with TRBD1. This CDR3 has 14 residues. The germline CDR1 and CDR2 sequences are SQVTM and ANQGSEA. CDR3 protein: CSAKAGTGTNVQFF. The CDR3 DNA reads as TGCAGCGCCAAGGCCGGGACAGGGACCAATGTGCAGTTCTTC.

This clonotype was observed once. The genes are TRBV2 and TRBJ2-7; TRBD1 aligns across 9 bases. V gave up 8 bases and J gave up 5 bases; unmatched junction bases: 7. Germline V lookup: CDR1 SNHLY, CDR2 FYNNEI. The CDR3 loop spans 13 amino acids. CDR3 sequence (DNA): TGTGCCAGCGGCCTGGGACAGGGCGACGAGCAGTACTTC. Translated: CASGLGQGDEQYF.

CDR3: CASSQGDSPGRGSPLHF. DNA for the CDR3: TGTGCCAGCAGCCAAGGAGATTCGCCAGGGCGAGGTTCACCCCTCCACTTT. This rearrangement joins TRBV14 to TRBJ1-6; D is possibly TRBD1 (5 bases). Germline V gene data show CDR1 as SGHDN and CDR2 as FVKESK. Trimming removed 1 base from V and 9 bases from J, with 19 bases in between. CDR3 length: 17 residues.

This chain uses TRBV4-1 with TRBJ2-5; 7 positions agree with TRBD2. V lost 6 bases to trimming and J lost 3 bases; unmatched junction nucleotides: 10. The CDR3 contains 15 residues. CDR1 and CDR2 (germline): MGHRA, YSYEKL. The CDR3 nucleotides read TGCGCCAGCAGAAAAGGGAGCGGGGAAGAAGAGACCCAGTACTTC. Translating gives CASRKGSGEEETQYF.

V and J are TRBV6-1 and TRBJ1-6; maybe TRBD1 (6 bases). Trimming removed 5 bases at V and 7 bases at J, with 15 bases between. CDR1 is MNHNS and CDR2 is SASEGT in the germline V gene. CDR3 length equals 15 residues. CDR3 loop: CASSPGGGRNSPLHF. CDR3 nucleotides: TGTGCCAGCAGTCCGGGGGGGGGCAGGAATTCACCCCTCCACTTT.

The chain is built from TRBV6-5 and TRBJ2-7, with 9 bases fitting TRBD2. The CDR3 is 13 amino acids. Germline V gene data show CDR1 as MNHEY and CDR2 as SVGAGI. With V trimmed by 6 bases and J by 5 bases, 5 bases remained unmatched. The CDR3 bases are TGTGCCAGCAGGTTTAGCGGGAGCGACGAGCAGTACTTC. This encodes CASRFSGSDEQYF.

The chain is built from TRBV4-2 and TRBJ2-7, with a tentative D call TRBD2 (6 bases). The CDR3 length is 16 residues. CDR1 is LGHNA, CDR2 YNFKEQ, per germline. V was cut by 0 bases and J by 1 base, with 13 bases left in between. The CDR3 region is CASSQDWGAGSYEQYF. The CDR3 bases are TGTGCCAGCAGCCAAGATTGGGGCGCGGGGTCCTACGAGCAGTACTTC.

This clonotype was seen a handful of times. The chain joins TRBV29-1 to TRBJ2-6, with 7 nucleotides matching TRBD1. V shed 0 bases, J shed 1 base, and the junction held 6 bases outside the gene matches. This CDR3 is 17 amino acids long. Germline CDR1 and CDR2: SQVTM and ANQGSEA. CDR3 residues: CSVEERDRPSGANVLTF. As DNA, the CDR3 is TGCAGCGTTGAAGAAAGGGACAGACCATCTGGGGCCAACGTCCTGACTTTC.

This clonotype has more than one count but fewer than ten. J is TRBJ2-1 and V is TRBV4-2; TRBD2 agrees at 10 bases. This CDR3 is built from 16 residues. CDR1 LGHNA and CDR2 YNFKEQ come from the germline V gene. V dropped 1 base and J dropped 8; count of bases not matched to a gene: 8. The CDR3 DNA sequence: TGTGCCAGCAGCCAAGGCCTAGCGGGAGACATCTATGAGCAGTTCTTC. Encoded protein: CASSQGLAGDIYEQFF.

The genes are TRBV28 and TRBJ1-5; TRBD1 aligns across 7 bases. The CDR3 loop spans 14 amino acids. J gave up 6 bases and V 6 bases, and 8 bases lay outside the gene matches. Germline assignment: CDR1 MDHEN and CDR2 SYDVKM. The chain's CDR3 is CASRTDRVGQPQHF. The DNA of the CDR3 is TGTGCCAGCAGAACCGACAGGGTTGGTCAGCCCCAGCATTTT.

This clonotype was seen a handful of times. The chain couples TRBV29-1 to TRBJ2-2, with 8 bases matching TRBD2. In germline, CDR1 is SQVTM, CDR2 ANQGSEA. With V trimmed by 4 bases and J by 7 bases, 14 bases remained unmatched. This CDR3 spans 16 amino acids. Here the CDR3 reads CSVAGGHGREGGELFF. The CDR3 DNA follows: TGCAGCGTTGCCGGGGGGCACGGGAGGGAAGGCGGGGAGCTGTTTTTT.

The gene calls are TRBV4-1 and TRBJ2-7; D is possibly TRBD1 or TRBD2 (6 bases each). This CDR3 region has 16 residues. CDR1 is MGHRA, CDR2 YSYEKL, per germline. The V end lost 4 bases, the J end lost 0 bases, and 16 bases lay between the germline ends. As DNA, the CDR3 is TGCGCCAGCAGCCTTAGCGGACAGCCCGGCTCCTACGAGCAGTACTTC. Its protein is CASSLSGQPGSYEQYF.

About this clonotype itself: Being one base from a much bigger clone, this may be a read error. The CDR3 ends on some other residue instead of the conserved phenylalanine or tryptophan, so this is likely a read error. CDR3 DNA sequence: TGTGCCAGCAGTGACCGGGACCTATTAGGCCACGAGCAGTACCTC. Its translation: CASSDRDLLGHEQYL. V is TRBV13 and J is TRBJ2-7, with D perhaps given as TRBD1 or TRBD2 (5 bases each). CDR1 is PRHDT and CDR2 is FYEKMQ in the germline V gene (reference sequence). Trimming cost V 6 bases and J 5 bases, with 20 bases left between them. The CDR3 is 15 residues long.

The chain is built from TRBV4-1 and TRBJ2-7; 13 positions agree with TRBD2. CDR3 length equals 17 residues. Trimming cost V 4 bases and J 2 bases; bases outside gene matches: 8. Germline lookup yields CDR1 MGHRA and CDR2 YSYEKL. For the CDR3, the DNA is TGCGCCAGCAGCCGCCTTAGACTAGCGGGAGGTCCCTACGAGCAGTACTTC. Translation: CASSRLRLAGGPYEQYF.

The rearrangement links TRBV12-3 or TRBV12-4 to TRBJ2-1; D unclear. V was shortened by 1 base and J by 2 bases, with 6 bases between the two germline ends. The CDR3 is 14 residues long. CDR3 sequence (DNA): TGTGCCAGCAGTTTAGTACAAACCTACAATGAGCAGTTCTTC. It encodes CASSLVQTYNEQFF.

J is TRBJ2-7 and V is TRBV11-2; the match to TRBD2 covers 10 bases. The trim removed 5 bases at V and 1 base at J, leaving 5 bases unmatched. The CDR3 runs 15 residues. The germline gives CDR1 SGHAT, CDR2 FQNNGV. The CDR3 coding sequence is TGTGCCAGCAGCCTTCTAGCGGGAGAGTCCTACGAGCAGTACTTC. Its protein product is CASSLLAGESYEQYF.

The chain joins TRBV6-5 to TRBJ2-1; D is tentatively TRBD1 or TRBD2 (5 bases each). Between the trimmed V and J ends, which lost 0 bases and 2 bases, there was a span of 14 bases. This CDR3 has 17 residues. Germline V CDR1 and CDR2: MNHEY, SVGAGI. CDR3 in amino acids: CASSYSRLTGPYNEQFF. The CDR3 DNA reads TGTGCCAGCAGTTACTCGAGACTAACGGGACCCTACAATGAGCAGTTCTTC.

On this clonotype: One junction end does not reproduce the germline sequence, and a read error may be involved. This chain links TRBV29-1 with TRBJ2-3; D might be TRBD1 or TRBD2, each matching 5 bases. Germline CDR1 and CDR2: SQVTM and ANQGSEA. The CDR3 length is 11 residues. CDR3 amino acids: CSVDEGSTHYF. The CDR3 nucleotides read TGCAGCGTGGATGAGGGGAGTACGCACTATTTT.

The chain links TRBV11-2 to TRBJ2-3; TRBD2 is a possible D gene (7 bases). The germline V and J ends were trimmed by 5 bases and 6 bases, with 15 bases remaining between them. The CDR3 loop spans 14 amino acids. Germline V CDR1 and CDR2: SGHAT, FQNNGV. CDR3 coding DNA: TGTGCCAGCAGCCGATTGGGGGGGCGGGATACGCAGTATTTT. This codes for CASSRLGGRDTQYF.

The table lists this clonotype with many counts. The chain is built from TRBV11-2 and TRBJ2-3; 9 bases align to TRBD1. V gave up 3 bases and J gave up 3 bases; unmatched junction bases: 7. The CDR3 is made up of 16 amino acids. Germline-derived CDR1 and CDR2 are SGHAT and FQNNGV. CDR3 residues: CASSFRTGEMTDTQYF. CDR3 DNA sequence: TGTGCCAGCAGCTTCCGGACAGGGGAAATGACAGATACGCAGTATTTT.

In the case of this clonotype: The germline gene is not matched at one end of the junction; a read error may be the cause. This chain uses TRBV11-2 with TRBJ1-2, with D possibly TRBD1 on 5 matching bases. CDR3 length: 13 amino acids. Germline assignment: CDR1 SGHAT and CDR2 FQNNGV. CDR3 sequence (DNA): TGTGCCAGCAACTTAGGAGGGGCGCGGGGCTACACCTTC. Protein product: CASNLGGARGYTF.

The CDR3 reads CAISESGGGNTGELFF. CDR3 coding DNA: TGTGCCATCAGTGAGTCAGGAGGGGGTAACACCGGGGAGCTGTTTTTT. This chain joins TRBV10-3 and TRBJ2-2; D may be TRBD1 or TRBD2 (6 bases each). The germline V gene has CDR1 ENHRY and CDR2 SYGVKD. This CDR3 has 16 amino acids. V shed 0 bases and J shed 2 bases, with 10 bases lying between them.

Remarks on this clonotype: The conserved phenylalanine or tryptophan is not found at the CDR3 terminus, so this likely reflects a read error. The chain couples TRBV11-2 to TRBJ2-7; D unresolved. Per the germline V gene, CDR1 is SGHAT and CDR2 is FQNNGV. CDR3 size: 11 residues. Between the trimmed V and J ends, which lost 5 bases and 10 bases, there was a span of 12 bases. The chain's CDR3 is CASSHLRRQYL. In DNA, the CDR3 is TGTGCCAGCAGCCATTTAAGACGTCAGTACCTC.

This rearrangement joins TRBV24-1 to TRBJ2-2; the D is unclear. Trimming took 12 bases from V and 4 from J, leaving 11 bases between them. The germline V gene encodes CDR1 KGHDR and CDR2 SFDVKD. This CDR3 spans 12 amino acids. DNA for the CDR3: TGTGCCGCCGGGTTAGGCACCGGGGAGCTGTTTTTT. Protein: CAAGLGTGELFF.

In regard to this clonotype: One end of the junction does not line up with germline, which may come from a read error. V usage is TRBV12-3 or TRBV12-4 and J usage is TRBJ1-1; D not certain. The CDR3 contains 11 residues. CDR3 bases: TGTGCCAGCAGTTTCGGCGTTGAATCTTTCTTT. Protein sequence: CASSFGVESFF.

About this clonotype itself: This may arise from a read error, as a much more abundant clone is one base away. V and J are TRBV11-2 and TRBJ2-5, with no clear D. This CDR3 region has 15 residues. Germline CDR1 and CDR2: SGHAT and FQNNGV. V was cut by 3 bases and J by 5 bases, with 16 bases left in between. CDR3 loop: CASSFLQWAGETQYF. Here the CDR3 DNA reads TGTGCCAGCAGCTTTTTACAGTGGGCCGGGGAGACCCAGTACTTC.

This clonotype has at least ten counts. The gene calls are TRBV11-3 and TRBJ2-7; possible D gene TRBD1, 5 bases. Trimming pared 1 base from V and 7 bases from J, leaving 11 bases between. The CDR3 is 13 residues long. Looked up from germline, CDR1 is SGHNT and CDR2 is YENEEA. The CDR3: CASSLGGAGEQYF. CDR3 bases: TGTGCCAGCAGCTTAGGGGGCGCCGGGGAGCAGTACTTC.

Of note for this clonotype: Being one base from a much bigger clone, this may be a read error. The rearrangement links TRBV11-2 to TRBJ2-3; 9 positions agree with TRBD2. Germline assignment: CDR1 SGHAT and CDR2 FQNNGV. CDR3 size: 16 residues. Trimming at V came to 5 bases and at J to 11 bases, leaving 17 bases not matched to a gene. The CDR3 nucleotides read TGTGCCAGCAGCCTCGGGACTAGCAGGGGTGCGCAGGTGCAGTATTTT. This gives the protein CASSLGTSRGAQVQYF.